This TCR beta chain was sequenced for a study of shared clonotypes between healthy human individuals. The naive CD8 population came from CD45RO-negative cells selected for CCR7, without terminally differentiated effector memory CD45RA+ cells. Every donor was a Caucasian adult from Nashville, Tennessee. The authors ran the assay at deep level. Sequenced by immunoSEQ multiplex PCR; TCRdb stores in-frame clones only, minus some. Of about 2.1 million clones detected, about 92% appear once; the ten largest clones hold around 1.7%. This TCR was recovered from a man younger than 30 in good health. Some clones in this sample may be carry-over from other donors' samples. The specimen was naive CD8+ T cells from PBMCs.

As DNA, the CDR3 is TGTGCCATCTTAAAATGGAACAAGGGGGTTAGGGGGCTCGGGGAGCTGTTTTTT. It yields the protein CAILKWNKGVRGLGELFF. V usage is TRBV10-3 and J usage is TRBJ2-2, with 7 nucleotides matching TRBD1. V shed 8 bases, J shed 7 bases, and the junction held 22 bases outside the gene matches. The V gene's germline CDR1 is ENHRY and CDR2 SYGVKD. The length of the CDR3 is 18 residues.